The rows below give T cell receptor beta chains drawn from one sample of a study of post-analysis software for immune sequencing data. TCRdb recomputed calls from the PCR reads with MiXCR, one row per CDR3 protein. The sample lists some 690,000 distinct CDR3 sequences, approximately 59% occurring once. Material: blood. The receptors here all came from a girl aged 2 to 10 with multiple sclerosis. CDR3s include the opening cysteine and the closing phenylalanine or tryptophan. D genes are given only for firm matches. The size field is filled for only some rows; it gives once, few, many or a size class.

j_call d_call v_call cdr3_length clone_size cdr3_nt cdr3_aa
TRBJ2-1 - TRBV7-8 16 - TGTGCCAGCAGCTTAAGGCGGGACCCCTCGAAAGATGAGCAGTTCTTC CASSLRRDPSKDEQFF
TRBJ2-5 TRBD1 TRBV20-1 14 few TGCAGTGCCACCACAGGGGGGTGGCGAGAGACCCAGTACTTC CSATTGGWRETQYF
TRBJ2-5 TRBD2 TRBV12-3/TRBV12-4 12 few TGTGCCAGCACCAGCGGGGGTCGGGAGCAGTACTTC CASTSGGREQYF
TRBJ1-2 - TRBV12-3/TRBV12-4 13 - TGTGCCAGCAGTTATGACAAGTCCTATGGCTACACCTTC CASSYDKSYGYTF
TRBJ1-1 - TRBV20-1 16 - TGCAGTGCTAGAGTAAGTGGGGACCCGTTGAACACTGAAGCTTTCTTT CSARVSGDPLNTEAFF
TRBJ1-1 TRBD1 TRBV9 15 - TGTGCCAGCAGCAAAGGGGGCAGCAAGAACACTGAAGCTTTCTTT CASSKGGSKNTEAFF
TRBJ2-1 TRBD2 TRBV27 17 few TGTGCCAGCAGTTTGTTTACTAGCGGCAGCTCCTACAATGAGCAGTTCTTC CASSLFTSGSSYNEQFF
TRBJ2-7 TRBD2 TRBV6-6 16 - TGTGCCAGCAGACGGGCCCTAGCGGGAGTGTCTTACGAGCAGTACTTC CASRRALAGVSYEQYF
TRBJ2-5 TRBD1 TRBV5-1 16 few TGCGCCAGCAAAACCGGGACAGGGAGATCTTCAGAGACCCAGTACTTC CASKTGTGRSSETQYF
TRBJ2-3 - TRBV12-3/TRBV12-4 15 few TGTGCCAGCAGTTTTGAGGCCGCGGGCACAGATACGCAGTATTTT CASSFEAAGTDTQYF
TRBJ2-6 - TRBV29-1 15 - TGCAGCGTCCCCGCAGGGACCTCTGGGGCCAACGTCCTGACTTTC CSVPAGTSGANVLTF
TRBJ2-7 - TRBV10-2 14 - TGCGCCAGCAGGGAGTCTTGGGGGCCCTACGAGCAGTACTTC CASRESWGPYEQYF
TRBJ2-7 - TRBV29-1 11 few TGCAGCGTCGCGCTAGGCGTCGAGCAGTACTTC CSVALGVEQYF
TRBJ2-3 - TRBV5-1 12 - TGCGCCAGCTTCTCGAGAGGAGATACGCAGTATTTT CASFSRGDTQYF
TRBJ2-5 - TRBV5-1 14 few TGCGCCAGCAGCTTTACCGGGACTCAAGAGACCCAGTACTTC CASSFTGTQETQYF
TRBJ1-2 TRBD1 TRBV11-2 14 few TGTGCCAGCAGTTACAGGGGGCGCGGCTATGGCTACACCTTC CASSYRGRGYGYTF
TRBJ2-3 TRBD1 TRBV6-5 14 few TGTGCCAGCAGTCTACAGGGGGACACAGATACGCAGTATTTT CASSLQGDTDTQYF
TRBJ1-1 TRBD1 TRBV7-9 17 - TGTGCCAGCAGCCCCCCACAGGGGGCGCTGGGGAACACTGAAGCTTTCTTT CASSPPQGALGNTEAFF
TRBJ2-5 TRBD1 TRBV19 12 - TGTGCCAGCGCCCAGGGGGCAGAGACCCAGTACTTC CASAQGAETQYF
TRBJ2-1 TRBD1 TRBV20-1 12 few TGCAGTGCTAGCAACAGGGGGAATGAGCAGTTCTTC CSASNRGNEQFF
TRBJ2-1 TRBD2 TRBV20-1 18 - TGCAGTGCAGACTCGCTTATACTAGCGGGAGAAGCCTACAATGAGCAGTTCTTC CSADSLILAGEAYNEQFF
TRBJ2-1 - TRBV11-2 20 - TGTGCCAGCAGCTCCGCTGCGCGTGGGGGGTCCCAGAGCTCCTACAATGAGCAGTTCTTC CASSSAARGGSQSSYNEQFF
TRBJ2-7 - TRBV14 15 few TGTGCCAGCAGCCAAGTTACGGGGCCCTCCTACGAGCAGTACTTC CASSQVTGPSYEQYF
TRBJ1-1 - TRBV10-2 12 many TGCGCCAGCAGTGGAAGGGTCACTGAAGCTTTCTTT CASSGRVTEAFF
TRBJ2-1 - TRBV6-5 14 - TGTGCCAGCGGTATCGGAGGACGCATCAATGAGCAGTTCTTC CASGIGGRINEQFF
TRBJ1-2 - TRBV28 13 once TGTGCCAGCAGTTACCAGATAATCTATGGCTACACCTTC CASSYQIIYGYTF
TRBJ2-1 TRBD1 TRBV20-1 15 once TGCAGTGTCCCCCAAGGGGACAGGGGGTTTAATGAGCAGTTCTTC CSVPQGDRGFNEQFF
TRBJ1-2 TRBD1 TRBV15 14 - TGTGCCACCAGCGTCAGACAGGGGGCCTTTGGCTACACCTTC CATSVRQGAFGYTF
TRBJ1-1 - TRBV5-1 15 few TGCGCCAGCAGCCCCCCGGGGATGAGGGGCACTGAAGCTTTCTTT CASSPPGMRGTEAFF
TRBJ2-1 - TRBV2 14 - TGTGCCAGCAGTGACGAGTCTTCCTACAATGAGCAGTTCTTC CASSDESSYNEQFF
TRBJ2-1 - TRBV12-3/TRBV12-4 16 - TGTGCCAGCAGTTTAGTGGGAACAGAGCTACAGGAAGAGCAGTTCTTC CASSLVGTELQEEQFF
TRBJ2-5 - TRBV5-1 15 - TGCGCCAGCAGCTTGGAGGGACATCTTCAAGAGACCCAGTACTTC CASSLEGHLQETQYF
TRBJ2-7 - TRBV5-1 17 - TGCGCCAGCAGCTTGCGCTCTTTGCCCGGTTCGCCCTACGAGCAGTACTTC CASSLRSLPGSPYEQYF
TRBJ2-6 - TRBV9 18 - TGTGCCAGCAGCGTTTGGGGGGTCCCGATCTCTGGGGCCAACGTCCTGACTTTC CASSVWGVPISGANVLTF
TRBJ2-6 - TRBV11-2 17 - TGTGCCAGCAGCCTCCTCCGACACCACTCTGGGGCCAACGTCCTGACTTTC CASSLLRHHSGANVLTF
TRBJ2-1 - TRBV12-3/TRBV12-4 13 - TGTGCCAGCAGTACCCAGGAGTTCTCTGAGCAGTTCTTC CASSTQEFSEQFF
TRBJ2-7 TRBD2 TRBV12-3/TRBV12-4 14 few TGTGCCAGCAGTTCGGCGGGAGGGCTGGACGAGCAGTACTTC CASSSAGGLDEQYF
TRBJ2-1 TRBD1 TRBV6-1 16 - TGTGCCAGCAGTGAAAATGACAGGGGTAAGACTAATGAGCAGTTCTTC CASSENDRGKTNEQFF
TRBJ1-5 - TRBV30 13 - TGTGCCTGGAGTCACCAGGGAGATCAGCCCCAGCATTTT CAWSHQGDQPQHF
TRBJ2-3 - TRBV27 18 - TGTGCCAGCAGTTTATCGAGCGTTGACGGGACCTTAACAGATACGCAGTATTTT CASSLSSVDGTLTDTQYF
TRBJ2-5 - TRBV12-3/TRBV12-4 12 - TGTGCCAGCAGCCCCCCCCTTGAGACCCAGTACTTC CASSPPLETQYF
TRBJ2-1 TRBD2 TRBV9 16 - TGTGCCAGCAGCGTAGTACCTAGCGGGAGATTCGATGAGCAGTTCTTC CASSVVPSGRFDEQFF
TRBJ1-2 - TRBV12-3/TRBV12-4 12 - TGTGCCAGCGTATCTCGGGGCGGCGGCTACACCTTC CASVSRGGGYTF
TRBJ2-5 - TRBV7-9 15 few TGTGCCAGCAGCCTCAGCCGGGACTACCAAGAGACCCAGTACTTC CASSLSRDYQETQYF
TRBJ2-3 TRBD2 TRBV10-2 17 - TGCGCCAGCGGAGGTGGGACTAGCGGGGGGGCCACAGATACGCAGTATTTT CASGGGTSGGATDTQYF
TRBJ2-3 TRBD2 TRBV29-1 13 - TGCAGCGTTGAGTACGCGGGAGGAGATACGCAGTATTTT CSVEYAGGDTQYF
TRBJ2-3 TRBD1 TRBV12-3/TRBV12-4 17 few TGTGCCAGCAGTTCCGCCCCCGGGACAGGGGCACCAGATACGCAGTATTTT CASSSAPGTGAPDTQYF
TRBJ2-7 - TRBV12-3/TRBV12-4 13 - TGTGCCAGCAGTTTACAGGGGCCCTACGAGCAGTACTTC CASSLQGPYEQYF
TRBJ2-1 - TRBV11-2 16 - TGTGCCAGCAGCCCTCAGGTGGGGAGCTCCTACAATGAGCAGTTCTTC CASSPQVGSSYNEQFF
TRBJ1-5 - TRBV20-1 15 - TGCAGTGCTAGAGTGGGAGGTGAGAGCAATCAGCCCCAGCATTTT CSARVGGESNQPQHF
TRBJ2-1 TRBD2 TRBV2 16 few TGTGCCAGCAGTGTCAGAGCGGGGGGCTCCGACAATGAGCAGTTCTTC CASSVRAGGSDNEQFF
TRBJ2-1 - TRBV5-4 15 once TGTGCCAGCAGCAGGCTTGGGGGGCCGGGGAATGAGCAGTTCTTC CASSRLGGPGNEQFF